This T cell receptor (beta chain) was sequenced for a study of T-cell reconstitution after alpha-beta-depleted transplantation in children (dated by TCRdb to 2015 to 2016). About the full investigation: Using TCR repertoire profiling, the study quantitatively followed how T-cell immune reconstitution unfolded in children after TCRalphabeta/CD19-depleted allogeneic hematopoietic cell transplantation.

Receptor libraries were prepared by PCR. The sequencer listed for this sample is Illumina HiSeq 2500. Molecular barcoding was employed in the preparation of TCR libraries, with unique molecular identifiers being used to normalize TCRbeta repertoire quantification. TCRdb trimmed the raw reads at Q25, called clones with MiXCR and kept productive beta chains. For every CDR3 protein sequence, its rows merge into one entry that carries the most common genes and DNA. Recorded for this sample are approximately 200,000 distinct CDR3 sequences; just over 14% of them occurred a single time. The top ten clonotypes cover about 12% of the sample. V is clipped by 5 bases and J by 4 bases, and the sequence between their germline boundaries is 9 bases long. The CDR3, from cysteine to phenylalanine, totals 13 residues. The entry retains the CDR3 DNA only, 39 bases that are in frame from base 1. From a lookup of the germline V gene (reference sequence), CDR1 and CDR2 are GTSNPN and SVGIG.

Many counts were recorded for this clonotype. It has no known antigen specificity. Per-base quality was not reported, and no clone a single base away is much larger than it. The V gene is TRBV30 and the J gene is TRBJ2-6; the D gene cannot be named for sure. This material consisted of PBMCs from the stem cell graft donor, taken from the stem cell graft. The receptor was derived from a human donor who donated a stem cell graft to a child with acute lymphoblastic leukemia. The sequenced DNA is TGTGCCTGGGACCCGTCAGGGGCCAACGTCCTGACTTTC. It translates to CAWDPSGANVLTF.